The clone carrying this T cell receptor beta chain was recorded many times. Antigen: not known. This record comes from a study of spatial heterogeneity in lung cancer. Study in general: Tumor-region TCR transcript counts correlated strongly with a T cell module score from matched bulk RNA-seq. Whole-study results and caveats: It was found that expanded intratumoral alpha and beta TCR counts tracked tumor mutation counts.

Germline CDR1 is SGHDT and CDR2 is YYEEEE. The V and J ends lost 1 base and 2 bases respectively, with 18 bases between them. The CDR3 has 17 residues. Time point defined: sample taken at primary tumor resection. TCR cDNA molecules each had a unique molecular identifier. TCRdb itself ran the 5' RACE reads through MiXCR, one entry per CDR3 protein. The data hold 7,200 or so distinct CDR3 sequences, with more than 10% observed a single time. Here the sequenced sample was lung tumor tissue, taken at surgery. This TCR was sampled from a male donor with early-stage non-small cell lung cancer. This rearrangement joins TRBV5-6 to TRBJ2-5, with D possibly being TRBD1 (7 bases). The CDR3 protein is CASSLLRASGGQETQYF. The CDR3 DNA is TGTGCCAGCAGCTTGTTGCGTGCGTCAGGGGGGCAAGAGACCCAGTACTTC.